The entry below gives a single T cell receptor beta chain sequence along with its context. This specimen comes from a study of blood T cell repertoires in COVID-19. Generated by immunoSEQ multiplex PCR, the TCRdb table keeps only in-frame clones and is missing some. Here the sample spans more than 300,000 clones, 70% to 90% being singletons. The CDR3 loop spans 17 amino acids. The V and J ends lost 0 bases and 4 bases, in that order; junction bases with no gene match: 12. The germline V gene has CDR1 SGDLS and CDR2 YYNGEE. This receptor was identified in a woman aged 25 to 45 with COVID-19, enrolled during active disease. V and J are TRBV9 and TRBJ2-5; 7 bases line up with TRBD1. The sequencing sample was made of peripheral blood. CDR3 sequence: CASSVAGEGAGPETQYF. CDR3 bases: TGTGCCAGCAGCGTAGCAGGAGAGGGGGCTGGGCCAGAGACCCAGTACTTC. Looking up the rest from reference TRBV9 and TRBJ2-5 gives the full variable domain: DSGVTQTPKHLITATGQRVTLRCSPRSGDLSVYWYQQSLDQGLQFLIQYYNGEERAKGNILERFSAQQFPDLHSELNLSSLELGDSALYFCASSVAGEGAGPETQYFGPGTRLLVL.